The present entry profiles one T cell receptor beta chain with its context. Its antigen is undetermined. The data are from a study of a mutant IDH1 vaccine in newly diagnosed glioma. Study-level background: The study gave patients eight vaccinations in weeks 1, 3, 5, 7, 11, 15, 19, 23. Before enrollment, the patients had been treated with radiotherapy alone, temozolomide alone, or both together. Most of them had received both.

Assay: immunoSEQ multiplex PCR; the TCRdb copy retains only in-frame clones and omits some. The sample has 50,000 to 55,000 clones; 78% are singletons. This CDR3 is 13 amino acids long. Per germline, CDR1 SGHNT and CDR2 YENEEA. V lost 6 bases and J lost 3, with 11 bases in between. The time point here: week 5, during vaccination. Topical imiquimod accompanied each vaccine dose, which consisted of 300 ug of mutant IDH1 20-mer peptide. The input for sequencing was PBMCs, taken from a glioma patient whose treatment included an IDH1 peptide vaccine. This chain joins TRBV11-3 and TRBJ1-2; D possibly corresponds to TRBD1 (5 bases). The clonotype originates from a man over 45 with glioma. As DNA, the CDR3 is TGTGCCAGCAGTGGACCCAGGGACTATGGCTACACCTTC. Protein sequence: CASSGPRDYGYTF.